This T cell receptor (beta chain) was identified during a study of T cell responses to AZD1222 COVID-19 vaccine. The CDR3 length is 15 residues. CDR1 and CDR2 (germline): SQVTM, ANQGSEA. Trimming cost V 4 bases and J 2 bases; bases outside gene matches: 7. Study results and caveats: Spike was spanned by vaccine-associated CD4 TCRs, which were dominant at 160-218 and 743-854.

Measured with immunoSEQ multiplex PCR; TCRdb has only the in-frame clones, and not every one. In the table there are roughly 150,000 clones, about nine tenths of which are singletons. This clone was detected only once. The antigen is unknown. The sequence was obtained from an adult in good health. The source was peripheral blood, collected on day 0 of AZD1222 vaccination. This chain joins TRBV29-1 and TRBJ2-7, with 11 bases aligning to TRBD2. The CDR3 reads CSVVWLAGGAYEQYF. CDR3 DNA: TGCAGCGTTGTCTGGCTAGCGGGGGGTGCCTACGAGCAGTACTTC.